These 19 T cell receptor beta chains were sequenced from one sample in a study of blood T cell repertoires in COVID-19. This table comes from immunoSEQ multiplex PCR, and its TCRdb copy is limited to in-frame clones, with some not included. The table has 150,000 or so clones, approximately 87% seen once; the top ten hold approximately 6.5%. Sequenced: peripheral blood. Receptors originate from a man of 80 years or more with acute or convalescent COVID-19.

The chain uses TRBV11-2 and TRBJ2-5; D is possibly TRBD2 (6 bases). Germline CDR1 reads SGHAT; CDR2 reads FQNNGV. V was trimmed by 0 bases and J by 9 bases, leaving 11 bases between them. The CDR3 totals 13 residues. The DNA of the CDR3 is TGTGCCAGCAGCTTAGATGCCTGGGGGGCCCAGTACTTC. Translating gives CASSLDAWGAQYF.

The chain recombines TRBV18 with TRBJ2-7, with D hard to call. This CDR3 is built from 15 residues. V lost 1 base and J 1 base, leaving 11 bases between the germline ends. Per the germline V gene, CDR1 is KGHSH and CDR2 is LQKENI. The CDR3 nucleotides are TGTGCCAGCTCACCACGATCACAGCCATCCTACGAGCAGTACTTC. It specifies CASSPRSQPSYEQYF.

V gene TRBV5-1 combines with J gene TRBJ2-7, with D unresolved. The CDR3 extends over 13 amino acids. Germline lookup yields CDR1 SGHRS and CDR2 YFSETQ. The V gene lost 4 bases and the J gene lost 8 bases, with 16 bases spanning the gap. The CDR3: CASSGPVTEKQYF. CDR3 bases: TGCGCCAGCAGCGGGCCAGTGACGGAAAAGCAGTACTTC.

The gene calls are TRBV14 and TRBJ1-3; D unresolved. The CDR3 is 12 amino acids. The ends were cut back, 4 bases at V and 7 bases at J, with 8 bases in the middle. CDR1 SGHDN and CDR2 FVKESK come from the germline V gene. As DNA, the CDR3 is TGTGCCAGCAGCCTGGAGAGGAACACCATATATTTT. This encodes CASSLERNTIYF.

This clone was seen a few times. This sequence joins TRBV5-4 and TRBJ2-7; D might be TRBD2 (6 bases). Deletions cut 0 bases from V and 7 bases from J, with 11 bases between. CDR1 SGHNT and CDR2 YYREEE come from the germline V gene (reference sequence). The CDR3 loop spans 13 amino acids. The DNA for the CDR3 is TGTGCCAGCAGCTTGGCAGGAGGGAGTGAGCAGTACTTC. Translated: CASSLAGGSEQYF.

The chain recombines TRBV28 with TRBJ1-1; D ambiguous. The CDR3 length is 13 residues. In germline, CDR1 is MDHEN, CDR2 SYDVKM. V dropped 3 bases and J dropped 1 base, with 6 bases sitting between them. DNA of the CDR3: TGTGCCAGCAGTTTTGAGGGGAACACTGAAGCTTTCTTT. The encoded protein is CASSFEGNTEAFF.

Written as DNA, the CDR3 is TGTGCCATCAGTTCAACTAGCGGGACAGAGACCCAGTACTTC. Encoded protein: CAISSTSGTETQYF. The chain carries TRBV10-3 and TRBJ2-5; 10 positions agree with TRBD2. Per germline, CDR1 ENHRY and CDR2 SYGVKD. CDR3 size: 14 residues. V lost 5 bases to trimming and J lost 4 bases; unmatched junction nucleotides: 4.

The rearrangement uses TRBV5-5 and TRBJ2-3; TRBD2 matches 13 bases. This CDR3 region has 15 residues. CDR1 is SGHKS and CDR2 is YYEKEE in the germline V gene (reference sequence). J lost 3 bases, V lost 4 bases, and 2 bases had no gene match. The CDR3 spells CASSGTSGATDTQYF. The CDR3 DNA reads as TGTGCCAGCAGCGGGACTAGCGGGGCAACAGATACGCAGTATTTT.

The V and J genes are TRBV7-2 and TRBJ2-5, with 9 bases aligning to TRBD2. The CDR3 loop spans 14 amino acids. The V gene's germline CDR1 is SGHTA and CDR2 FQGNSA. V lost 5 bases to trimming and J lost 4 bases; unmatched junction nucleotides: 5. The CDR3 loop is CASSPGTSRETQYF. For the CDR3, the DNA is TGTGCCAGCAGCCCCGGGACTAGCAGAGAGACCCAGTACTTC.

This rearrangement joins TRBV7-2 to TRBJ2-1; D uncertain. CDR3 length: 14 amino acids. V gave up 6 bases and J gave up 10 bases, with 19 bases separating them. CDR1 is SGHTA, CDR2 FQGNSA, per germline. CDR3 nucleotides: TGTGCCAGCAGTCACCCCGACAAACCCAGGGAGCAGTTCTTC. Its translation is CASSHPDKPREQFF.

This rearrangement joins TRBV19 to TRBJ1-1, with 7 bases aligning to TRBD1. V shed 0 bases, J shed 4 bases, and the junction held 2 bases outside the gene matches. This CDR3 has 14 amino acids. CDR1 is LNHDA, CDR2 SQIVND, per germline (reference sequence). As DNA, the CDR3 is TGTGCCAGTAGTATAGAGGGGACAGCCACTGAAGCTTTCTTT. This sequence encodes CASSIEGTATEAFF.

This clone has only one observation. J is TRBJ2-5 and V is TRBV10-3; the D gene is possibly TRBD2 (6 bases). Germline assignment: CDR1 ENHRY and CDR2 SYGVKD. V gave up 0 bases and J gave up 1 base, with 9 bases separating them. This CDR3 spans 15 amino acids. CDR3: CAISESTTSQETQYF. The CDR3 DNA reads TGTGCCATCAGTGAGTCGACGACTAGCCAAGAGACCCAGTACTTC.

The chain has TRBV10-3 and TRBJ2-5; 12 bases map to TRBD2. After removal of 6 bases from V and 5 bases from J, the junction contained 10 bases not matched to a gene. The CDR3 runs 16 residues. The germline CDR1 and CDR2 sequences are ENHRY and SYGVKD. The CDR3 sequence is CAISVTSGRTKETQYF. The CDR3 DNA follows: TGTGCCATCAGCGTGACTAGCGGGAGAACGAAGGAGACCCAGTACTTC.

The chain combines TRBV6-1 with TRBJ1-5, with D perhaps TRBD1 (5 bases). The germline V gene has CDR1 MNHNS and CDR2 SASEGT. The ends were cut back, 0 bases at V and 3 bases at J, with 15 bases in the middle. This CDR3 is built from 17 residues. CDR3 sequence (DNA): TGTGCCAGCAGTGAAGCCCTCGGCGGGGCCTTCAATCAGCCCCAGCATTTT. Translation gives CASSEALGGAFNQPQHF.

The V call is TRBV5-4, the J call TRBJ2-3; the D gene is possibly TRBD1 (5 bases). Germline V gives CDR1 SGHNT, CDR2 YYREEE (reference sequence). The CDR3 extends over 15 amino acids. V was pared by 3 bases and J by 5 bases, with 16 bases between. CDR3 coding DNA: TGTGCCAGCAGCTCTACAGGATATCAGGGAGATACGCAGTATTTT. As protein: CASSSTGYQGDTQYF.

The rearrangement uses TRBV27 and TRBJ1-5; D possibly corresponds to TRBD1 (6 bases). Germline-derived CDR1 and CDR2 are MNHEY and SMNVEV (reference sequence). V lost 6 bases to trimming and J lost 0 bases, with 9 bases between them. The CDR3 consists of 14 residues. The CDR3 spells CASRTGYSNQPQHF. For the CDR3, the DNA is TGTGCCAGCAGGACAGGTTATAGCAATCAGCCCCAGCATTTT.

In DNA, the CDR3 is TGTGCCACCAAGACAGGGCCTGGCTGGAAACTGTTTTTT. Protein product: CATKTGPGWKLFF. The chain has TRBV6-5 and TRBJ1-4, with TRBD1 matching 7 bases. V was clipped by 10 bases and J by 11 bases; unmatched bases: 13. Germline values: CDR1 MNHEY, CDR2 SVGAGI. The CDR3 contains 13 residues.

The CDR3 sequence is CASSLRDRQETQYF. The DNA of the CDR3 is TGCGCCAGCAGCCTCCGGGACAGACAAGAGACCCAGTACTTC. The chain is built from TRBV5-1 and TRBJ2-5, with TRBD1 matching 7 bases. CDR1 and CDR2 (germline): SGHRS, YFSETQ. This CDR3 region has 14 residues. The junction had 5 bases not matched to a gene; V was cut back by 4 bases and J by 2 bases.

This clone was recorded only once. CDR3 loop: CASSEQGGSPLHF. In nucleotides, the CDR3 is TGTGCCAGCAGTGAACAGGGTGGTTCACCCCTCCACTTT. This chain joins TRBV25-1 and TRBJ1-6; D is possibly TRBD1 (5 bases). The V end was cut by 2 bases, the J end by 9 bases, with 8 bases between. This CDR3 spans 13 amino acids. CDR1 and CDR2 from the germline V gene are MGHDK and SYGVNS.